The sample holds one count of the clone carrying this TCR beta chain. This specimen belongs to a study of human T cells and chemical hapten exposure. The CDR3 length is 15 residues. CDR1 and CDR2 (germline): ENHRY, SYGVKD. Trimming removed 4 bases from V and 1 base from J; junction bases left unmatched: 3. TCRdb re-called the RACE reads through MiXCR, storing one row per CDR3 protein. The data hold under 85,000 distinct CDR3 sequences, with approximately 10% observed a single time. The time point denotes: patch test 1, 2 weeks after DPC sensitization. Treatment of the sample: therapeutic diphenylcyclopropenone sensitization with weekly scalp DPC.

The sequences come from whole blood, collected in connection with sensitization to the hapten diphenylcyclopropenone (DPC). This sequence was found in a woman aged 50 to 60 with alopecia areata. Some clones in this sample may be carry-over from other donors' samples. The chain recombines TRBV10-3 with TRBJ2-3; 9 positions agree with TRBD2. The DNA for the CDR3 is TGTGCCATCAGTGCTGGCGGGAGGGGCACAGATACGCAGTATTTT. Translating gives CAISAGGRGTDTQYF.